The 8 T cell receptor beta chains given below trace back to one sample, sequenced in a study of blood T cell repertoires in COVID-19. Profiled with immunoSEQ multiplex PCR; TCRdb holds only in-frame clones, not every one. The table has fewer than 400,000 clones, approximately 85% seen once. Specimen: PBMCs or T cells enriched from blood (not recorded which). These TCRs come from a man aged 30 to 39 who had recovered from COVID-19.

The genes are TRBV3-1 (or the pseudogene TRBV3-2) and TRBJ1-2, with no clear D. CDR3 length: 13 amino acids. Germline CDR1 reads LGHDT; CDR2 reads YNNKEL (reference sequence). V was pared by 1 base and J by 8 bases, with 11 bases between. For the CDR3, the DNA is TGTGCCAGCAGCCAAGCTGAGGGTAGGGGCTACACCTTC. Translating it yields CASSQAEGRGYTF.

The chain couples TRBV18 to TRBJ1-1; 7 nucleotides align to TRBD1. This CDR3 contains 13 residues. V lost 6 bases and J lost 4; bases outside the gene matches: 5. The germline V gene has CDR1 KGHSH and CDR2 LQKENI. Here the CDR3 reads CASSIDRATEAFF. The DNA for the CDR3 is TGTGCCAGCTCTATCGACAGGGCCACTGAAGCTTTCTTT.

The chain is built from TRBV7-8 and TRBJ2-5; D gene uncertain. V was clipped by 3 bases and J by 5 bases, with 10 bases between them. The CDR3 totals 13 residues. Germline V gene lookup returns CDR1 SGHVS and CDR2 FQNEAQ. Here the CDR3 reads CASSLTFAETQYF. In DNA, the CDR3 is TGTGCCAGCAGCTTGACATTCGCGGAGACCCAGTACTTC.

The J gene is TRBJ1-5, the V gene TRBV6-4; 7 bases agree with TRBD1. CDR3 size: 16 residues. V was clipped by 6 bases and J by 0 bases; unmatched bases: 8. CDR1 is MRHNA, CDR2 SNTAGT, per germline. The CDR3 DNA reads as TGTGCCAGCAGAGAACAGCAGGGGGTTAGCAATCAGCCCCAGCATTTT. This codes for CASREQQGVSNQPQHF.

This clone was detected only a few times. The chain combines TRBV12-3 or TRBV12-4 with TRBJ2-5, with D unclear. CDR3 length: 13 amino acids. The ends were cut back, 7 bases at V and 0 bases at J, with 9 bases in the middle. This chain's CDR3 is CASTTSYQETQYF. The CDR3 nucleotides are TGTGCCAGCACCACTTCATACCAAGAGACCCAGTACTTC.

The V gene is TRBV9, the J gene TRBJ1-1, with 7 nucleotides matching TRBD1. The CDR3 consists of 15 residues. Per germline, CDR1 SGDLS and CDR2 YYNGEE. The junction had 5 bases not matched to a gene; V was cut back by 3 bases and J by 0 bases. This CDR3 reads CASSEGGQLNTEAFF. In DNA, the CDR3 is TGTGCCAGCAGCGAAGGGGGACAGCTGAACACTGAAGCTTTCTTT.

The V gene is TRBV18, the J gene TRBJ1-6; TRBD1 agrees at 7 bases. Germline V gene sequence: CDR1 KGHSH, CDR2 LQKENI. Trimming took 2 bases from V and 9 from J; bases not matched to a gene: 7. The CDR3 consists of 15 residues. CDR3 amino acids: CASSPGWAGGSPLHF. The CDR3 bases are TGTGCCAGCTCACCAGGGTGGGCAGGGGGTTCACCCCTCCACTTT.

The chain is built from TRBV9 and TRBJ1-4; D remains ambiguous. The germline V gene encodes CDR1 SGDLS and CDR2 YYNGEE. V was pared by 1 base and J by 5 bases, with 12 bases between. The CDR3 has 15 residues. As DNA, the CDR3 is TGTGCCAGCAGCGTATCGGGGAGAGAAAATGAAAAACTGTTTTTT. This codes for CASSVSGRENEKLFF.